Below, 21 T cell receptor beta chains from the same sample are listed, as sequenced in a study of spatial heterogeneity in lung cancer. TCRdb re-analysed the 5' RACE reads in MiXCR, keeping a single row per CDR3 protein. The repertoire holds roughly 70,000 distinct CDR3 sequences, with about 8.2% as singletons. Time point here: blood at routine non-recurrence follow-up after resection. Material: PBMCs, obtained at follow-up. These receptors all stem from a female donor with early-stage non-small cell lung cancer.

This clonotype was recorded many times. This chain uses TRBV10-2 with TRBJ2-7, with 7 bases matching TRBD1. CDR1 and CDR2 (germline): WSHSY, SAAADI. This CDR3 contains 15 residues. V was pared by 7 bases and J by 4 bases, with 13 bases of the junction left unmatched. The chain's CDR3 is CASKPPGQGVYEQYF. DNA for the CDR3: TGCGCCAGCAAACCTCCGGGGCAGGGGGTGTACGAGCAGTACTTC.

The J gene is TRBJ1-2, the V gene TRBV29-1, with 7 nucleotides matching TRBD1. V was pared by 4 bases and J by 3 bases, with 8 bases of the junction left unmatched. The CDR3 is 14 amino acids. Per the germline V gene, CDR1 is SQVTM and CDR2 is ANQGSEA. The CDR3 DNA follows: TGCAGCGTTGCCGGCGACAGGGCCCACTATGGCTACACCTTC. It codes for CSVAGDRAHYGYTF.

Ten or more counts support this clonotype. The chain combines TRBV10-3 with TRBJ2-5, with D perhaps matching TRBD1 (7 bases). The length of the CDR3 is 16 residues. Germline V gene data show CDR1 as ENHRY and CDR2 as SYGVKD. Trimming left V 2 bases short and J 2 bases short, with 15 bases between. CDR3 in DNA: TGTGCCATCAGTGAGATAGGCAGGGGGGATCAAGAGACCCAGTACTTC. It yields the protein CAISEIGRGDQETQYF.

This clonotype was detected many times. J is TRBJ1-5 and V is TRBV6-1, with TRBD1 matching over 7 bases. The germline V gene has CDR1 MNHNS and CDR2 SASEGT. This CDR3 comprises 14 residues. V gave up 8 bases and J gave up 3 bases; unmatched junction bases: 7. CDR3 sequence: CASLGQVHNQPQHF. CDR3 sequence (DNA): TGTGCCAGCCTTGGACAGGTACACAATCAGCCCCAGCATTTT.

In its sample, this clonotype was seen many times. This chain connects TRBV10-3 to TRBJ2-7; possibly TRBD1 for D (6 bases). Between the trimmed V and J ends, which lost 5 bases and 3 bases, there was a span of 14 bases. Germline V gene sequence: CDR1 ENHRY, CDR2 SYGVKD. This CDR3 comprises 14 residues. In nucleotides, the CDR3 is TGTGCCATCAGTTGGGCGACAGGTGGCTACGAGCAGTACTTC. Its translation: CAISWATGGYEQYF.

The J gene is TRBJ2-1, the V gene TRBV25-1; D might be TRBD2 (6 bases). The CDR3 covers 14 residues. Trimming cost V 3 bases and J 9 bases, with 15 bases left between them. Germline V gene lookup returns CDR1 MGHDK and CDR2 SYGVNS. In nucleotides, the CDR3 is TGTGCCAGCAGTGAGTCGGGGGAGCGGAGTGAGCAGTTCTTC. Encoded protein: CASSESGERSEQFF.

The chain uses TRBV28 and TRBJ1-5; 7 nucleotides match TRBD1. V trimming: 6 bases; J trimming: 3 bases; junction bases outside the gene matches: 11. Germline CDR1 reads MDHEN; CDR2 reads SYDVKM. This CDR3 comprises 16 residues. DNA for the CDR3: TGTGCCAGCAGCACCCCCGGGACAGCATTCAATCAGCCCCAGCATTTT. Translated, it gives CASSTPGTAFNQPQHF.

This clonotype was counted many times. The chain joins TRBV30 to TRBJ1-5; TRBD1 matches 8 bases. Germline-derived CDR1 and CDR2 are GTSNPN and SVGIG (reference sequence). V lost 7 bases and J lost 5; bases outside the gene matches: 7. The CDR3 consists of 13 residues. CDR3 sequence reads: CAYSDRDDQPQHF. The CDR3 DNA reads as TGTGCCTACTCGGACAGGGATGATCAGCCCCAGCATTTT.

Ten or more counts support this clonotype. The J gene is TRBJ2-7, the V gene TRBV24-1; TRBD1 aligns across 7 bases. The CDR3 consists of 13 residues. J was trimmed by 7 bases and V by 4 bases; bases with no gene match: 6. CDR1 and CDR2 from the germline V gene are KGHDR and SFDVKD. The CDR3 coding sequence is TGTGCCACCAGTGACGGCAGGGGGTTGGAGCAGTACTTC. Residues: CATSDGRGLEQYF.

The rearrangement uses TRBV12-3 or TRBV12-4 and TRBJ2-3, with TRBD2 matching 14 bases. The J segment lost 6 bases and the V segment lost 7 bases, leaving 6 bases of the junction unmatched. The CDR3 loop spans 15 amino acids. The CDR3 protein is CASTLTSGRVDTQYF. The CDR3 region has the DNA TGTGCCAGCACCTTGACTAGCGGGAGGGTCGATACGCAGTATTTT.

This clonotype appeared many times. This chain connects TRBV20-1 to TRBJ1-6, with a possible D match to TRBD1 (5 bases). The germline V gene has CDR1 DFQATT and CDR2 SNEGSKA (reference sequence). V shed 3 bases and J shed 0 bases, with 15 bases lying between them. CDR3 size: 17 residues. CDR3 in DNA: TGCAGTGCTAGGCGGGCAGGGAGGAGCTCCTATAATTCACCCCTCCACTTT. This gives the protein CSARRAGRSSYNSPLHF.

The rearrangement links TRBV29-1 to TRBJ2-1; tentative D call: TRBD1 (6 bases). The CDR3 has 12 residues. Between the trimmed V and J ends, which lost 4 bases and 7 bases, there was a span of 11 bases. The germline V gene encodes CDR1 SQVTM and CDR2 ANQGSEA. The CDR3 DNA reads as TGCAGCGTTGTTACAGGGCAAAATGAGCAGTTCTTC. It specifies CSVVTGQNEQFF.

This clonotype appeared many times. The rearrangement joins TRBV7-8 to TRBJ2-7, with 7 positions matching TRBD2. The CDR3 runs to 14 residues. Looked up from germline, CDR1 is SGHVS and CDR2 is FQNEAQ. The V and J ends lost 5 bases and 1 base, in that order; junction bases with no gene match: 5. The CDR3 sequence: CASSVLAISYEQYF. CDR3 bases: TGTGCCAGCAGCGTACTAGCGATATCCTACGAGCAGTACTTC.

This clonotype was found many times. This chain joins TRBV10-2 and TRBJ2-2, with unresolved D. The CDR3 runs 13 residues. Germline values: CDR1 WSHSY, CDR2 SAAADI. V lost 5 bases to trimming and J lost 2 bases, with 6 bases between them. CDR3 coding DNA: TGCGCCAGCAGTCTCCTTAACACCGGGGAGCTGTTTTTT. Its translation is CASSLLNTGELFF.

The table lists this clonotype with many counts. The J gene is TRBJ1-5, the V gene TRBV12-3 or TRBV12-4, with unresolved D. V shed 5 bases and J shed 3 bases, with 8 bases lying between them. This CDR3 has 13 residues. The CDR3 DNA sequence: TGTGCCAGCAGTCATACCGACAATCAGCCCCAGCATTTT. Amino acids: CASSHTDNQPQHF.

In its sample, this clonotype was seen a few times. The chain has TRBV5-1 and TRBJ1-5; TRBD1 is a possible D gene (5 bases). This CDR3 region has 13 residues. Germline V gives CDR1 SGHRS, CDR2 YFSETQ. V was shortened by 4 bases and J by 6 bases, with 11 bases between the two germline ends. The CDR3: CASSADMGQPQHF. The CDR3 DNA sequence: TGCGCCAGCAGCGCGGACATGGGTCAGCCCCAGCATTTT.

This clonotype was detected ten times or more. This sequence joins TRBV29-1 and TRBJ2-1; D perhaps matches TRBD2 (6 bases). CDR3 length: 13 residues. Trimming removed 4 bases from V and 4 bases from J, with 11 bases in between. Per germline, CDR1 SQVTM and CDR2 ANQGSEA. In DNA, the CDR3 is TGCAGCGTTGGGGACTCCCTGTACAATGAGCAGTTCTTC. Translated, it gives CSVGDSLYNEQFF.

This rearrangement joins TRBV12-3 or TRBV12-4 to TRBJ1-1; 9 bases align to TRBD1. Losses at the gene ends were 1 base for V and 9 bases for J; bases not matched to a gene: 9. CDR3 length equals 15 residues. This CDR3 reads CASSLGGTGFRKAFF. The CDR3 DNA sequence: TGTGCCAGCAGTTTAGGAGGGACAGGGTTCCGGAAAGCTTTCTTT.

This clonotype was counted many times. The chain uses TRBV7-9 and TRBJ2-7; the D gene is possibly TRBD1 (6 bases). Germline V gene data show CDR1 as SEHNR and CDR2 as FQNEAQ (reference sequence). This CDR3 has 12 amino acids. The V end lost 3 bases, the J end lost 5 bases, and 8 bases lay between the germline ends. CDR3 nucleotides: TGTGCCAGCAGCTTCTCAGGGGACGAGCAGTACTTC. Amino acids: CASSFSGDEQYF. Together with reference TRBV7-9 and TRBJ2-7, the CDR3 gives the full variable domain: DTGVSQNPRHKITKRGQNVTFRCDPISEHNRLYWYRQTLGQGPEFLTYFQNEAQLEKSRLLSDRFSAERPKGSFSTLEIQRTEQGDSAMYLCASSFSGDEQYFGPGTRLTVT.

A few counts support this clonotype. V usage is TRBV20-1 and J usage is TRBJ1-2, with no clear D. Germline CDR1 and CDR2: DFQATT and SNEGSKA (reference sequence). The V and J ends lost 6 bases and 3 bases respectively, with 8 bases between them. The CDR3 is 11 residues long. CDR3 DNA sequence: TGCAGTGCCCCCGGAGACTATGGCTACACCTTC. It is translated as CSAPGDYGYTF.

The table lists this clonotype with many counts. This CDR3 reads CASSTLTGVHEQYF. CDR3 sequence (DNA): TGTGCCAGCAGCACTTTGACAGGGGTCCACGAGCAGTACTTC. The genes are TRBV7-9 and TRBJ2-7; 8 bases fit TRBD1. V trimming: 5 bases; J trimming: 5 bases; junction bases outside the gene matches: 8. Germline V gene lookup returns CDR1 SEHNR and CDR2 FQNEAQ (reference sequence). This CDR3 region has 14 residues.